This entry lists 25 T cell receptor beta chains sequenced from one sample in a study of shared clonotypes between healthy human individuals. The assay was immunoSEQ multiplex PCR, and TCRdb's table has in-frame clones only and misses some. Among more than 550,000 clones, 80% to 95% were seen once, and the ten largest hold more than 30%. Source material: memory CD8+ T cells from PBMCs. Documented subset: CD45RO+ cells pooled with CCR7-negative TemRA cells. The source of these receptors is a man aged 18 to 29 in good health. Some clones in this sample may be carry-over from other donors' samples.

The chain combines TRBV30 with TRBJ2-2; D not resolved. Germline-derived CDR1 and CDR2 are GTSNPN and SVGIG (reference sequence). The CDR3 consists of 14 residues. Between the trimmed V and J ends, which lost 5 bases and 0 bases, there was a span of 10 bases. The CDR3 coding sequence is TGTGCCTGGGCGAAAACGACGAACACCGGGGAGCTGTTTTTT. It codes for CAWAKTTNTGELFF.

This chain connects TRBV6-1 to TRBJ2-7; D uncertain. Germline CDR1 is MNHNS and CDR2 is SASEGT. This CDR3 contains 13 residues. Deletions cut 4 bases from V and 0 bases from J, with 7 bases between. The CDR3 reads CASSAQSSYEQYF. The CDR3 region has the DNA TGTGCCAGCAGTGCACAGAGCTCCTACGAGCAGTACTTC.

This clone was counted between two and nine times. The rearrangement joins TRBV28 to TRBJ1-1; D uncertain. Germline CDR1 reads MDHEN; CDR2 reads SYDVKM. The V end was cut by 0 bases, the J end by 7 bases, with 3 bases between. The CDR3 contains 11 residues. The CDR3: CASSLWLEAFF. DNA of the CDR3: TGTGCCAGCAGTTTATGGCTTGAAGCTTTCTTT. Together with reference TRBV28 and TRBJ1-1, the CDR3 gives the full variable domain: DVKVTQSSRYLVKRTGEKVFLECVQDMDHENMFWYRQDPGLGLRLIYFSYDVKMKEKGDIPEGYSVSREKKERFSLILESASTNQTSMYLCASSLWLEAFFGQGTRLTVV.

The chain employs TRBV11-2 and TRBJ1-1, with D uncertain. CDR1 and CDR2 (germline): SGHAT, FQNNGV. CDR3 length equals 15 residues. With 0 bases removed from V and 2 bases from J, the gap between germline ends came to 10 bases. In nucleotides, the CDR3 is TGTGCCAGCAGCTTAGATCCGGAGGGTAACACTGAAGCTTTCTTT. It translates to CASSLDPEGNTEAFF.

The chain links TRBV5-1 to TRBJ2-2; perhaps TRBD2 as D (6 bases). The length of the CDR3 is 15 residues. Deletions cut 7 bases from V and 6 bases from J, with 19 bases between. CDR1 and CDR2 (germline): SGHRS, YFSETQ. CDR3 residues: CASGGKEQVSGELFF. The CDR3 DNA is TGCGCCAGCGGGGGGAAAGAGCAGGTGTCCGGGGAGCTGTTTTTT.

The chain is built from TRBV11-3 and TRBJ2-5; D remains unclear. The J call may not be correct, given that the DNA end is closer to TRBJ2-7. Looked up from germline, CDR1 is SGHNT and CDR2 is YENEEA. The CDR3 consists of 12 residues. CDR3 bases: TGTGCCAGCAGCTTTGGACCCTACGAGCAGTACTTC. Translation gives CASSFGPYEQYF.

As concerns this clone: At one boundary the junction diverges from the germline segment, which might be a read error. The chain couples TRBV10-3 to TRBJ1-1; 7 bases fit TRBD1. The germline CDR1 and CDR2 sequences are ENHRY and SYGVKD. This CDR3 has 12 amino acids. This CDR3 reads CVIRGSGTEAFF. CDR3 DNA sequence: TGTGTCATCAGGGGGTCGGGCACTGAAGCTTTCTTT.

The V gene is TRBV19, the J gene TRBJ2-2, with D possibly being TRBD2 (6 bases). The length of the CDR3 is 15 residues. The germline V and J ends were trimmed by 2 bases and 3 bases, with 10 bases remaining between them. Per germline, CDR1 LNHDA and CDR2 SQIVND (reference sequence). This chain's CDR3 is CASSIYGGDTGELFF. As DNA, the CDR3 is TGTGCCAGTAGTATATACGGGGGAGACACCGGGGAGCTGTTTTTT.

The CDR3 DNA reads TGTGCCAGCAGCTTTCTAGCGGGAGGGGGCTACGAGCAGTACTTC. Translating gives CASSFLAGGGYEQYF. The V call is TRBV11-3, the J call TRBJ2-7, with 12 bases fitting TRBD2. J lost 3 bases, V lost 3 bases, and 3 bases had no gene match. The CDR3 loop spans 15 amino acids. Germline values: CDR1 SGHNT, CDR2 YENEEA.

The rearrangement links TRBV4-3 to TRBJ2-1; D remains ambiguous. CDR3 size: 13 residues. Germline V lookup: CDR1 LGHNA, CDR2 YSLEER. V lost 1 base and J lost 4, with 5 bases in between. The CDR3 DNA reads as TGCGCCAGCAGCCAAGTCGGGTACAATGAGCAGTTCTTC. It specifies CASSQVGYNEQFF.

The V call is TRBV5-6, the J call TRBJ2-7; TRBD1 matches at 9 bases. The CDR3 extends over 14 amino acids. V gave up 3 bases and J gave up 7 bases; unmatched junction bases: 8. Germline lookup yields CDR1 SGHDT and CDR2 YYEEEE. The CDR3 coding sequence is TGTGCCAGCAGCTGGGGGACAGGGTATGAGGAGCAGTACTTC. It translates to CASSWGTGYEEQYF.

J is TRBJ1-2 and V is TRBV25-1; D not resolved. The V and J ends lost 1 base and 8 bases respectively, with 14 bases between them. The length of the CDR3 is 14 residues. Germline CDR1 reads MGHDK; CDR2 reads SYGVNS. The CDR3 sequence is CASSESRGMEGYTF. The CDR3 bases are TGTGCCAGCAGTGAATCCCGGGGAATGGAGGGCTACACCTTC.

The J gene is TRBJ1-1, the V gene TRBV4-1, with D hard to call. The V gene's germline CDR1 is MGHRA and CDR2 YSYEKL. The CDR3 has 15 amino acids. Trimming left V 1 base short and J 5 bases short, with 14 bases between. As DNA, the CDR3 is TGCGCCAGCAGCCAAGTGGGTTTGAGGAGGACTGAAGCTTTCTTT. Translating it yields CASSQVGLRRTEAFF.

This chain joins TRBV28 and TRBJ1-2, with D perhaps TRBD1 (5 bases). The CDR3 loop spans 14 amino acids. Germline-derived CDR1 and CDR2 are MDHEN and SYDVKM. Trimming shortened V by 6 bases and J by 4 bases, and 15 bases separated the two germline ends. The CDR3 protein is CASSPGRYLYGYTF. CDR3 coding DNA: TGTGCCAGCAGCCCGGGACGGTACCTCTATGGCTACACCTTC.

The rearrangement joins TRBV7-3 to TRBJ1-2; D is uncertain. This CDR3 has 17 residues. The germline CDR1 and CDR2 sequences are SGHTA and FQGTGA. V shed 0 bases and J shed 3 bases, with 17 bases lying between them. For the CDR3, the DNA is TGTGCCAGCAGCTTAACGGGTGGGGTCTCCCCTGACTATGGCTACACCTTC. Translation: CASSLTGGVSPDYGYTF.

This clone was found a few times. This rearrangement joins TRBV29-1 to TRBJ1-1, with D possibly matching TRBD1 (6 bases). The germline V gene has CDR1 SQVTM and CDR2 ANQGSEA. Trimming took off 7 bases at V and 7 bases at J, with 7 bases between the two ends. CDR3 length equals 9 residues. The CDR3 loop is CSAGVEAFF. The CDR3, as DNA: TGCAGCGCAGGGGTTGAAGCTTTCTTT. Complete variable domain (other parts from reference TRBV29-1 and TRBJ1-1): SAVISQKPSRDICQRGTSLTIQCQVDSQVTMMFWYRQQPGQSLTLIATANQGSEATYESGFVIDKFPISRPNLTFSTLTVSNMSPEDSSIYLCSAGVEAFFGQGTRLTVV.

The chain joins TRBV13 to TRBJ2-1; no reliable D call. CDR1 is PRHDT, CDR2 FYEKMQ, per germline (reference sequence). Trimming stripped 4 bases from V and 7 bases from J, with 14 bases between. This CDR3 contains 14 residues. The CDR3 sequence: CASSYAGPLNEQFF. The CDR3 coding sequence is TGTGCCAGCAGCTACGCCGGGCCTCTGAATGAGCAGTTCTTC.

This chain connects TRBV28 to TRBJ1-5; D might be TRBD1 (6 bases). V was cut by 6 bases and J by 10 bases, with 25 bases left in between. Germline CDR1 MDHEN, CDR2 SYDVKM. CDR3 length: 16 amino acids. CDR3 coding DNA: TGTGCCAGCAGCCAGGTCTGGGGACAATGGGTTGGCCCCCAGCATTTT. The encoded protein is CASSQVWGQWVGPQHF.

This clone was found once. The gene calls are TRBV7-2 and TRBJ2-2; D is possibly TRBD1 (6 bases). This CDR3 has 14 amino acids. The V and J ends lost 4 bases and 6 bases respectively, with 12 bases between them. From germline, CDR1 is SGHTA and CDR2 FQGNSA. CDR3 DNA sequence: TGTGCCAGCAGCTCAAACAGGGCCGCCGGGGAGCTGTTTTTT. It is translated as CASSSNRAAGELFF.

The chain uses TRBV5-1 and TRBJ2-5, with D possibly being TRBD2 (5 bases). Germline loops: CDR1 SGHRS, CDR2 YFSETQ. V lost 2 bases and J 0 bases, leaving 17 bases between the germline ends. This CDR3 spans 17 amino acids. Here the CDR3 reads CASSFTQSGAYQETQYF. The CDR3, as DNA: TGCGCCAGCAGCTTCACCCAGAGCGGAGCCTACCAAGAGACCCAGTACTTC.

V gene TRBV27 combines with J gene TRBJ2-1, with D possibly TRBD1 on 6 matching bases. Germline lookup yields CDR1 MNHEY and CDR2 SMNVEV (reference sequence). CDR3 length equals 14 residues. V lost 5 bases, J lost 9 bases, and 17 bases lay in between. The CDR3 protein is CASSLRGWGPEQFF. CDR3 nucleotide sequence: TGTGCCAGCAGTCTGAGGGGGTGGGGGCCTGAGCAGTTCTTC.

This clone occurred once. The same CDR3 also results from other DNA sequences found in this sample. V and J are TRBV11-2 and TRBJ2-5; TRBD1 agrees at 7 bases. Germline CDR1 is SGHAT and CDR2 is FQNNGV. The CDR3 contains 12 residues. After removal of 5 bases from V and 5 bases from J, the junction contained 2 bases not matched to a gene. The CDR3 loop is CASSPRGETQYF. The CDR3 DNA follows: TGTGCCAGCAGCCCCAGGGGGGAGACCCAGTACTTC. The whole variable domain, remainder taken from reference TRBV11-2 and TRBJ2-5, is EAGVAQSPRYKIIEKRQSVAFWCNPISGHATLYWYQQILGQGPKLLIQFQNNGVVDDSQLPKDRFSAERLKGVDSTLKIQPAKLEDSAVYLCASSPRGETQYFGPGTRLLVL.

The chain uses TRBV6-5 and TRBJ1-1; 12 nucleotides line up with TRBD1. The CDR3 runs to 15 residues. With 4 bases clipped from V and 4 bases from J, the junction kept 4 bases outside the gene matches. CDR1 MNHEY and CDR2 SVGAGI come from the germline V gene. The CDR3 protein is CASSWDRGLVTEAFF. The CDR3 nucleotides read TGTGCCAGCAGTTGGGACAGGGGGCTGGTCACTGAAGCTTTCTTT.

The chain couples TRBV10-1 to TRBJ2-7; D gene uncertain. Trimming stripped 3 bases from V and 3 bases from J, with 6 bases between. The CDR3 consists of 12 residues. Germline CDR1 reads WNHNN; CDR2 reads SYGVQD (reference sequence). CDR3 loop: CASSDEVYEQYF. The CDR3, as DNA: TGCGCCAGCAGTGACGAGGTCTACGAGCAGTACTTC.

The gene calls are TRBV5-4 and TRBJ2-7; the match to TRBD1 covers 8 bases. CDR1 is SGHNT, CDR2 YYREEE, per germline (reference sequence). The CDR3 has 15 amino acids. The ends lost 0 bases at V and 4 bases at J; junction bases unmatched: 6. In nucleotides, the CDR3 is TGTGCCAGCAGCTTGGTGGGCCAGGGGGCTTACGAGCAGTACTTC. Translating it yields CASSLVGQGAYEQYF.